The rows below give T cell receptor beta chains drawn from one sample of a study of shared clonotypes between healthy human individuals. Sequencing was performed with immunoSEQ multiplex PCR; in TCRdb, only in-frame clones are kept and a portion is missing. The profile covers roughly 2.5 million clones, with around nine tenths appearing a single time and more than 0.12% taken by the ten largest. The specimen sequenced was naive CD4+ T cells sorted from blood. All receptors derive from a man between 18 and 29 years old in good health. CDR3s include the opening cysteine and the closing phenylalanine or tryptophan. The D gene is left open where the match is weak. Clone size is stated in some rows and not others, as once, few, many or a class when expanded.

size: -
D: TRBD1
J: TRBJ1-1
V: TRBV5-1
CDR3: CASSATGVLEAFF
DNA: TGCGCCAGCAGCGCGACAGGGGTACTTGAAGCTTTCTTT

size: -
D: TRBD1
J: TRBJ2-1
V: TRBV5-1
CDR3: CASSTSGGSYNEQFF
DNA: TGCGCCAGCAGCACCTCAGGGGGCTCCTACAATGAGCAGTTCTTC

size: -
D: TRBD1
J: TRBJ2-1
V: TRBV5-1
CDR3: CASSPTGEENNEQFF
DNA: TGCGCCAGCAGCCCGACAGGGGAGGAGAACAATGAGCAGTTCTTC

size: -
D: TRBD1
J: TRBJ2-5
V: TRBV4-3
CDR3: CASSQNRGPETQYF
DNA: TGCGCCAGCAGCCAGAACAGGGGCCCAGAGACCCAGTACTTC

size: -
D: TRBD2
J: TRBJ2-1
V: TRBV11-2
CDR3: CASSWTSGPDNEQFF
DNA: TGTGCCAGCAGCTGGACTAGCGGGCCAGACAATGAGCAGTTCTTC

size: -
D: TRBD2
J: TRBJ2-5
V: TRBV29-1
CDR3: CSVEDPIAGRRETQYF
DNA: TGCAGCGTTGAAGATCCCATAGCGGGCCGGCGGGAGACCCAGTACTTC

size: -
D: -
J: TRBJ1-1
V: TRBV18
CDR3: CASSDFLGVEKNTEAFF
DNA: TGTGCCAGCTCAGACTTTTTAGGGGTGGAGAAGAACACTGAAGCTTTCTTT

size: -
D: -
J: TRBJ1-5
V: TRBV14
CDR3: CASSQQGQPQHF
DNA: TGTGCCAGCAGCCAACAAGGACAGCCCCAGCATTTT

size: -
D: TRBD2
J: TRBJ2-3
V: TRBV7-3
CDR3: CASSSRTSGGPDTQYF
DNA: TGTGCCAGCAGCTCCAGGACTAGCGGGGGACCAGATACGCAGTATTTT

size: -
D: -
J: TRBJ1-5
V: TRBV7-2
CDR3: CASSLTGQDQPQHF
DNA: TGTGCCAGCAGCTTAACAGGGCAGGATCAGCCCCAGCATTTT

size: -
D: -
J: TRBJ1-1
V: TRBV10-1
CDR3: CASSEAQGSTGTEAFF
DNA: TGCGCCAGCAGTGAGGCCCAGGGTTCGACAGGAACTGAAGCTTTCTTT

size: -
D: -
J: TRBJ1-5
V: TRBV30
CDR3: CAWSLRVAPNQPQHF
DNA: TGTGCCTGGAGCCTACGGGTTGCCCCCAATCAGCCCCAGCATTTT

size: -
D: -
J: TRBJ1-6
V: TRBV18
CDR3: CASSPRDIGSAPSPLHF
DNA: TGTGCCAGCTCACCACGGGACATCGGATCTGCCCCATCACCCCTCCACTTT

size: -
D: TRBD1
J: TRBJ1-1
V: TRBV6-1
CDR3: CASSGQGKGTEAFF
DNA: TGTGCCAGCAGTGGACAGGGAAAGGGGACTGAAGCTTTCTTT

size: -
D: -
J: TRBJ2-5
V: TRBV7-6
CDR3: CASSLVTLQETQYF
DNA: TGTGCCAGCAGCTTAGTCACACTACAAGAGACCCAGTACTTC

size: -
D: TRBD2
J: TRBJ2-2
V: TRBV9
CDR3: CASSPGTSGGRSNTGELFF
DNA: TGTGCCAGCAGCCCCGGGACTAGCGGGGGACGTTCGAACACCGGGGAGCTGTTTTTT

size: once
D: TRBD1
J: TRBJ1-4
V: TRBV5-1
CDR3: CASSLNGQGGTNEKLFF
DNA: TGCGCCAGCAGCTTAAACGGACAGGGGGGCACTAATGAAAAACTGTTTTTT

size: few
D: -
J: TRBJ1-5
V: TRBV30
CDR3: CAWRGGRGQPQHF
DNA: TGTGCCTGGCGAGGAGGGCGAGGTCAGCCCCAGCATTTT

size: -
D: -
J: TRBJ2-2
V: TRBV18
CDR3: CASSPLAPGSFTGELFF
DNA: TGTGCCAGCTCACCACTTGCGCCCGGCTCGTTTACCGGGGAGCTGTTTTTT

size: once
D: -
J: TRBJ1-5
V: TRBV10-3
CDR3: CAIRNTEGPQHF
DNA: TGTGCCATCAGGAACACGGAGGGGCCCCAGCATTTT

size: once
D: TRBD1
J: TRBJ2-1
V: TRBV5-1
CDR3: CASSLILGQGSYNEQFF
DNA: TGCGCCAGCAGCTTGATACTGGGACAGGGGAGTTACAATGAGCAGTTCTTC

size: -
D: -
J: TRBJ2-5
V: TRBV4-1
CDR3: CASSIAGTRQETQYF
DNA: TGCGCCAGCAGTATTGCCGGGACCCGCCAAGAGACCCAGTACTTC

size: -
D: -
J: TRBJ1-1
V: TRBV6-5
CDR3: CASSSRGRINTEAFF
DNA: TGTGCCAGCAGTTCCAGAGGACGGATAAACACTGAAGCTTTCTTT

size: -
D: -
J: TRBJ1-6
V: TRBV7-9
CDR3: CASSLSKVSYNSPLHF
DNA: TGTGCCAGCAGCTTATCTAAGGTCAGCTATAATTCACCCCTCCACTTT

size: -
D: TRBD2
J: TRBJ2-7
V: TRBV5-1
CDR3: CASSPTSGRRYEQYF
DNA: TGCGCCAGCAGCCCCACTAGCGGGAGGCGTTACGAGCAGTACTTC

size: -
D: -
J: TRBJ1-4
V: TRBV7-9
CDR3: CASSLGSSGATNEKLFF
DNA: TGTGCCAGCAGCTTAGGTTCATCGGGGGCAACTAATGAAAAACTGTTTTTT

size: -
D: TRBD2
J: TRBJ2-7
V: TRBV15
CDR3: CATSTGLAGTYEQYF
DNA: TGTGCCACCAGCACCGGACTAGCGGGAACCTACGAGCAGTACTTC

size: -
D: -
J: TRBJ2-3
V: TRBV12-2
CDR3: CASRLELGRGTDTQYF
DNA: TGTGCAAGTCGCTTAGAACTGGGACGGGGCACAGATACGCAGTATTTT

size: -
D: TRBD2
J: TRBJ2-7
V: TRBV5-4
CDR3: CASRSEPGTSGFYEQYF
DNA: TGTGCCAGCAGGTCGGAACCCGGGACTAGCGGTTTCTACGAGCAGTACTTC

size: once
D: -
J: TRBJ2-1
V: TRBV5-4
CDR3: CASSLGGERREQFF
DNA: TGTGCCAGCAGCTTGGGAGGAGAGCGCCGTGAGCAGTTCTTC

size: -
D: -
J: TRBJ1-1
V: TRBV29-1
CDR3: CSVVRTPNTEAFF
DNA: TGCAGCGTTGTCCGGACACCTAACACTGAAGCTTTCTTT

size: few
D: -
J: TRBJ2-7
V: TRBV7-2
CDR3: CASSLGGPYEQYF
DNA: TGTGCCAGCAGCTTAGGGGGACCCTACGAGCAGTACTTC

size: -
D: -
J: TRBJ1-1
V: TRBV7-3
CDR3: CASSRVMNTEAFF
DNA: TGTGCCAGCAGCCGAGTAATGAACACTGAAGCTTTCTTT

size: -
D: -
J: TRBJ2-2
V: TRBV6-4
CDR3: CASSRQGGPNTGELFF
DNA: TGTGCCAGCAGCCGCCAGGGGGGGCCGAACACCGGGGAGCTGTTTTTT

size: -
D: -
J: TRBJ2-7
V: TRBV19
CDR3: CASSPSPGPYYEQYF
DNA: TGTGCCAGTAGCCCCTCCCCCGGACCTTATTACGAGCAGTACTTC

size: -
D: TRBD1
J: TRBJ1-1
V: TRBV6-6
CDR3: CAVRGMNTEAFF
DNA: TGTGCGGTCAGGGGGATGAACACTGAAGCTTTCTTT

size: -
D: TRBD2
J: TRBJ2-1
V: TRBV4-3
CDR3: CASSQEGLAAYNEQFF
DNA: TGCGCCAGCAGCCAAGAAGGACTAGCGGCATACAATGAGCAGTTCTTC

size: -
D: -
J: TRBJ2-2
V: TRBV11-3
CDR3: CASSLIRGTGELFF
DNA: TGTGCCAGCAGCTTAATAAGAGGGACCGGGGAGCTGTTTTTT

size: -
D: -
J: TRBJ2-1
V: TRBV7-9
CDR3: CASSSSGGNEQFF
DNA: TGTGCCAGCAGCTCCAGTGGGGGGAATGAGCAGTTCTTC

size: -
D: -
J: TRBJ1-2
V: TRBV11-1
CDR3: CASSLGTTYGYTF
DNA: TGTGCCAGCAGCTTGGGCACCACCTATGGCTACACCTTC

size: -
D: TRBD1
J: TRBJ2-7
V: TRBV18
CDR3: CASSTWGQGFDEQYF
DNA: TGTGCCAGCTCAACCTGGGGACAGGGATTCGACGAGCAGTACTTC

size: -
D: -
J: TRBJ1-2
V: TRBV6-5
CDR3: CASSFGANYGYTF
DNA: TGTGCCAGCAGTTTTGGGGCTAACTATGGCTACACCTTC

size: -
D: TRBD2
J: TRBJ2-7
V: TRBV11-2
CDR3: CASSQGLAGKQGEQYF
DNA: TGTGCCAGCAGCCAAGGCCTAGCGGGAAAGCAGGGCGAGCAGTACTTC

size: -
D: -
J: TRBJ1-5
V: TRBV2
CDR3: CASSETTGNQPQHF
DNA: TGTGCCAGCAGTGAGACTACAGGGAATCAGCCCCAGCATTTT

size: -
D: -
J: TRBJ2-2
V: TRBV5-4
CDR3: CASSSRGGGNTGELFF
DNA: TGTGCCAGCAGCTCCCGAGGCGGTGGGAACACCGGGGAGCTGTTTTTT

size: -
D: TRBD1
J: TRBJ1-1
V: TRBV19
CDR3: CASRAGTANTEAFF
DNA: TGTGCCAGTAGAGCCGGGACAGCCAACACTGAAGCTTTCTTT

size: -
D: TRBD1
J: TRBJ2-1
V: TRBV7-2
CDR3: CASSLDRGVYNEQFF
DNA: TGTGCCAGCAGCTTAGACAGGGGCGTCTACAATGAGCAGTTCTTC

size: -
D: -
J: TRBJ2-2
V: TRBV9
CDR3: CASSVLATNTGELFF
DNA: TGTGCCAGCAGCGTACTAGCGACGAACACCGGGGAGCTGTTTTTT

size: -
D: -
J: TRBJ2-6
V: TRBV30
CDR3: CAFPRGYGANVLTF
DNA: TGTGCCTTCCCCAGGGGTTACGGGGCCAACGTCCTGACTTTC

size: -
D: TRBD1
J: TRBJ1-1
V: TRBV14
CDR3: CASSPRFDRAEAFF
DNA: TGTGCCAGCAGCCCTAGATTCGACAGGGCTGAAGCTTTCTTT

size: -
D: -
J: TRBJ2-7
V: TRBV7-2
CDR3: CASSLDVRESYEQYF
DNA: TGTGCCAGCAGCTTAGATGTACGGGAGAGCTACGAGCAGTACTTC

size: -
D: -
J: TRBJ2-3
V: TRBV5-1
CDR3: CASSLVPGGDTDTQYF
DNA: TGCGCCAGCAGCTTGGTACCAGGGGGGGACACAGATACGCAGTATTTT

size: -
D: TRBD2
J: TRBJ2-1
V: TRBV7-2
CDR3: CASSLERLAGGREQFF
DNA: TGTGCCAGCAGCTTAGAGAGACTAGCGGGAGGGCGTGAGCAGTTCTTC

size: few
D: -
J: TRBJ2-1
V: TRBV6-1
CDR3: CASHRDSYNEQFF
DNA: TGTGCCAGCCACAGGGACTCCTACAATGAGCAGTTCTTC

size: once
D: -
J: TRBJ2-3
V: TRBV9
CDR3: CASSVASGLGDTQYF
DNA: TGTGCCAGCAGCGTAGCTTCGGGACTCGGAGATACGCAGTATTTT

size: -
D: -
J: TRBJ2-5
V: TRBV7-2
CDR3: CASTRTTGGETQYF
DNA: TGTGCCAGCACCCGGACCACTGGGGGAGAGACCCAGTACTTC

size: -
D: -
J: TRBJ1-3
V: TRBV30
CDR3: CAWSQSGNTIYF
DNA: TGTGCCTGGAGCCAGAGTGGAAACACCATATATTTT

size: -
D: TRBD1
J: TRBJ2-7
V: TRBV28
CDR3: CASRPTPGTGLYEQYF
DNA: TGTGCCAGCAGGCCAACCCCCGGGACAGGGTTATACGAGCAGTACTTC